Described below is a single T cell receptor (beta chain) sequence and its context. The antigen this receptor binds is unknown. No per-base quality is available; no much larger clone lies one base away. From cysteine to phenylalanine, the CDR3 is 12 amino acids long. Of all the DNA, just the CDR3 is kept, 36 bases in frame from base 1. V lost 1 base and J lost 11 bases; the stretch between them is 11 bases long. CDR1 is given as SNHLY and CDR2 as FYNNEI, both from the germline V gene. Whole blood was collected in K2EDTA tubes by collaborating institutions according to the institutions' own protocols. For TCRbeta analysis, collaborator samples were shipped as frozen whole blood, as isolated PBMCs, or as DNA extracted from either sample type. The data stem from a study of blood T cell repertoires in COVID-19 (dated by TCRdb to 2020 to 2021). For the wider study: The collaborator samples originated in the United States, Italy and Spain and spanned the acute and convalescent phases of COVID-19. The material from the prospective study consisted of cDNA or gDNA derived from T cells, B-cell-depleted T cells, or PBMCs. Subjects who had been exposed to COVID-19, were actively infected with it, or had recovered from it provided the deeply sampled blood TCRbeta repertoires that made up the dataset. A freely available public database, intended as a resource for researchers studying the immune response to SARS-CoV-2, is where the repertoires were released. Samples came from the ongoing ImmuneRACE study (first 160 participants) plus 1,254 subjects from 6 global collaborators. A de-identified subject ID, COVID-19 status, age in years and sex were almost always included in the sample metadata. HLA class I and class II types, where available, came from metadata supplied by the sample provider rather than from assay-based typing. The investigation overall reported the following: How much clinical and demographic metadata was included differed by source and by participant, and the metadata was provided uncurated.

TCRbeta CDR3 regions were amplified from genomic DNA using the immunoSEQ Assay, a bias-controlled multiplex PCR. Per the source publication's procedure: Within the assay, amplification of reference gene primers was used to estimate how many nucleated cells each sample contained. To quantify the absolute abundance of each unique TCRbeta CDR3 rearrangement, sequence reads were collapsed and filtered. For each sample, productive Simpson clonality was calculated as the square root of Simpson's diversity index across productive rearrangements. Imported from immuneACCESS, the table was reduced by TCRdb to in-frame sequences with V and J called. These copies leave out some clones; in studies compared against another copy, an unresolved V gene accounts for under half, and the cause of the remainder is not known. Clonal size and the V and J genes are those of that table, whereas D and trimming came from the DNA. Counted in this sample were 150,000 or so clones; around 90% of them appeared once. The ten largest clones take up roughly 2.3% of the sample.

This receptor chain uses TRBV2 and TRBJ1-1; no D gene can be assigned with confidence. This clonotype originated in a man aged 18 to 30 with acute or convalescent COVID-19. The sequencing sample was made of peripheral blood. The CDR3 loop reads CASSEDGEAAFF. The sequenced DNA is TGTGCCAGCAGTGAAGATGGCGAAGCGGCTTTCTTT. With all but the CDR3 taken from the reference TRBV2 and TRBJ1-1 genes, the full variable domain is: EPEVTQTPSHQVTQMGQEVILRCVPISNHLYFYWYRQILGQKVEFLVSFYNNEISEKSEIFDDQFSVERPDGSNFTLKIRSTKLEDSAMYFCASSEDGEAAFFGQGTRLTVV.